This TCR beta chain appears in the sequencing data of a study of blood T cells in healthy people across ages. As to this clonotype: Its antigen is currently unknown.

CDR3 length: 16 residues. Trimming shortened V by 5 bases and J by 0 bases, and 13 bases separated the two germline ends. CDR1 is MNHEY, CDR2 SMNVEV, per germline (reference sequence). Study-level results: While age rose, TCR beta diversity per million T cells dropped in a roughly linear way. Higher diversity and more naive CD4+ cells were features of long-lived donors, compared to aged donors.

Using a J-beta primer mix together with a sample-barcoded 5' primer, a second PCR was run for roughly 6 to 11 cycles. A 12-random-nucleotide template-switch adaptor tagged each cDNA molecule. There were at least 3 million CDR3-containing paired-end reads obtained from each sample. TCRdb reanalysed the 5' RACE reads using MiXCR and keeps one entry per CDR3 protein. The repertoire holds 600,000 to 800,000 distinct CDR3 sequences, with more than 20% as singletons. V gene TRBV27 combines with J gene TRBJ2-2; a weak D match, TRBD1 (5 bases). This TCR came from a man between 65 and 85 years old in good health. The sample was blood. CDR3 nucleotide sequence: TGTGCCAGCAGTCTGAACAGGAATACGAACACCGGGGAGCTGTTTTTT. Translating it yields CASSLNRNTNTGELFF.